This T cell receptor (beta chain) was retrieved from a study of CD8+CD57+ T cells in acquired aplastic anemia. About the research overall: The sorted CD4+ and CD8+ cells yielded an average around 3.2 ug of DNA.

Investigators profiled TCR beta VDJ and CDR3 from genomic DNA template. TCRdb ran MiXCR on the reads and lists one entry per CDR3 protein. The table lists 200,000 or so distinct CDR3 sequences, over 60% of them singletons. Findings and caveats of the study: Sharing between patients and controls was observed for around 27 CD8+ CDR3 sequences. Significance was not reached for CD8+ Simpson's diversity between patients and controls.

This clonotype has just a few counts. The antigen remains undetermined. Per the germline V gene, CDR1 is SGHVS and CDR2 is FNYEAQ. V lost 6 bases and J lost 4, with 10 bases in between. The CDR3 is 13 residues long. The V gene is TRBV7-6, the J gene TRBJ2-1, with no clear D. Sequencing was done on a sample of sorted CD4+, CD8+, or CD8+CD57+ T cells (not recorded which) from PBMCs. The TCR originated in a human donor with severe aplastic anemia or a healthy control (not recorded which). In DNA, the CDR3 is TGTGCCAGCAGGTCCGATGGATACAATGAGCAGTTCTTC. Protein product: CASRSDGYNEQFF.